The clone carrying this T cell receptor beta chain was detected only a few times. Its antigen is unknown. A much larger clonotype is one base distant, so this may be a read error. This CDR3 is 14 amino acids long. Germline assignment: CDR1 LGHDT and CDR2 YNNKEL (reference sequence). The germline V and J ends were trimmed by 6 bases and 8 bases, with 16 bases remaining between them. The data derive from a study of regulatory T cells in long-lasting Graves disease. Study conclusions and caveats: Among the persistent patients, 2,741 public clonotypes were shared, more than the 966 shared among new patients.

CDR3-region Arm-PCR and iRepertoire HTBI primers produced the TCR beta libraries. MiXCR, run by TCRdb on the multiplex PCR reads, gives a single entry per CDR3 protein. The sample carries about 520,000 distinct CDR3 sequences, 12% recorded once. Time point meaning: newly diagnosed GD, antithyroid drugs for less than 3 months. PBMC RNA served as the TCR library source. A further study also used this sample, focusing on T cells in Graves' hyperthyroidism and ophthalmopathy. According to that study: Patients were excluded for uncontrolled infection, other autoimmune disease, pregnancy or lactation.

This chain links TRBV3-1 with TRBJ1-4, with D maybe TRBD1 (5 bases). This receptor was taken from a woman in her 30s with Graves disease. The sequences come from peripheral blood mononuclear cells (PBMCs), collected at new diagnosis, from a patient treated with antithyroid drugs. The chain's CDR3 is CASSLPGTTEKLFF. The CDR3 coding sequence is TGTGCCAGCAGTCTACCGGGGACCACAGAAAAACTGTTTTTT.